This entry features one TCR beta chain sequence. Germline values: CDR1 SGHDN, CDR2 FVKESK. The length of the CDR3 is 14 residues. J was trimmed by 6 bases and V by 4 bases; bases with no gene match: 8. These data originate in a study of blood T cell repertoires in COVID-19. Study summary: The samples span acute and convalescent COVID-19 from the United States, Italy and Spain. PBMCs, B-cell-depleted T cells, or T cells were the source of the cDNA or gDNA that made up the material.

In the original analysis: Cell counts per sample came from amplifying reference gene primers. Sequencing was performed with immunoSEQ multiplex PCR; in TCRdb, only in-frame clones are kept and a portion is missing. D and trimming come from the DNA, and the V and J calls and clone size come from that table. The top ten hold 3.6% of the sample, which has around 260,000 clones, about 86% seen once. The source is a man aged 18 to 30 with active or convalescent COVID-19. The V and J genes are TRBV14 and TRBJ1-2; TRBD1 aligns across 7 bases. The sequenced sample consisted of peripheral blood. This chain's CDR3 is CASSPGQLGDGYTF. The CDR3 region has the DNA TGTGCCAGCAGCCCGGGACAGTTGGGGGATGGCTACACCTTC.